The entry that follows covers one T cell receptor (beta chain) sequence. The sample comes from a study of blood T cell repertoires in COVID-19. Libraries were prepared by immunoSEQ multiplex PCR; TCRdb keeps only in-frame clonotypes and omits some of them. The table has around 150,000 clones, around 81% seen once. V lost 10 bases and J lost 5, with 19 bases in between. Per germline, CDR1 KGHSH and CDR2 LQKENI. This CDR3 has 14 amino acids. This sequence joins TRBV18 and TRBJ2-3; possibly TRBD2 for D (6 bases). The sequenced material came from PBMCs or T cells enriched from blood (not recorded which). The source is a man aged 35 to 55 who had recovered from COVID-19. The CDR3 DNA is TGTGCCAACGCCCGTCCGGAGGGAGGAGATACGCAGTATTTT. Encoded protein: CANARPEGGDTQYF.